These 28 T cell receptor beta chains originate from one sample sequenced in a study of cytomegalovirus exposure and HLA in healthy donors. In the PCR, 60 Vbeta and 13 Jbeta primers were used. Profiled with immunoSEQ multiplex PCR; TCRdb holds only in-frame clones, not every one. The sample has about 150,000 clones, roughly 70% seen once. The sample was PBMCs. The receptors come from a man aged 25-45 years in good health and CMV-seropositive.

The chain recombines TRBV18 with TRBJ2-7, with 14 bases aligning to TRBD2. From germline, CDR1 is KGHSH and CDR2 LQKENI. CDR3 size: 14 residues. The junction had 3 bases not matched to a gene; V was cut back by 8 bases and J by 3 bases. CDR3 sequence reads: CASEGLAGDYEQYF. DNA for the CDR3: TGTGCCAGCGAGGGACTAGCGGGAGACTACGAGCAGTACTTC.

This sequence joins TRBV6-4 and TRBJ1-5, with 11 bases lining up with TRBD1. J gave up 7 bases and V 1 base, and 6 bases lay outside the gene matches. CDR1 MRHNA and CDR2 SNTAGT come from the germline V gene. This CDR3 is built from 16 residues. CDR3 amino acids: CASSDLDRGQSQPQHF. CDR3 coding DNA: TGTGCCAGCAGTGACTTGGACAGGGGGCAAAGCCAGCCCCAGCATTTT.

CDR3 DNA sequence: TGTGCCAGCAGTTTATATCCGGGAGTGTACCAAGAGACCCAGTACTTC. The encoded protein is CASSLYPGVYQETQYF. The chain links TRBV27 to TRBJ2-5; D perhaps matches TRBD2 (6 bases). This CDR3 has 16 residues. Germline V lookup: CDR1 MNHEY, CDR2 SMNVEV (reference sequence). V lost 1 base to trimming and J lost 0 bases, with 12 bases between them.

The rearrangement joins TRBV6-4 to TRBJ1-2; 8 nucleotides agree with TRBD1. The CDR3 loop spans 16 amino acids. Germline V CDR1 and CDR2: MRHNA, SNTAGT. Trimming at V came to 7 bases and at J to 1 base, leaving 11 bases not matched to a gene. CDR3 sequence (DNA): TGTGCCAGCAATCCGGGAGGACAGGGCTTTAACTATGGCTACACCTTC. Protein sequence: CASNPGGQGFNYGYTF.

This chain links TRBV6-1 with TRBJ2-7, with D maybe TRBD1 (5 bases). Germline values: CDR1 MNHNS, CDR2 SASEGT. V was cut by 4 bases and J by 3 bases, with 10 bases left in between. The CDR3 is 13 residues long. CDR3: CASSGMGLYEQYF. CDR3 nucleotides: TGTGCCAGCAGTGGTATGGGGCTCTACGAGCAGTACTTC.

This chain joins TRBV7-8 and TRBJ1-1, with TRBD1 matching over 7 bases. V shed 1 base, J shed 9 bases, and the junction held 2 bases outside the gene matches. The CDR3 runs 12 residues. Germline values: CDR1 SGHVS, CDR2 FQNEAQ. The CDR3 reads CASSLGQGKAFF. For the CDR3, the DNA is TGTGCCAGCAGCTTAGGACAGGGTAAAGCTTTCTTT.

About this clone: Its ends do not fully match the called genes, so a read error is possible. The V and J genes are TRBV4-1 and TRBJ2-1, with 11 bases lining up with TRBD2. Germline V gene sequence: CDR1 MGHRA, CDR2 YSYEKL. CDR3 size: 15 residues. The CDR3 here is CASSQGTSGGDEQFF. The CDR3 DNA reads as TGTGCCAGCAGCCAAGGGACTAGCGGAGGCGATGAGCAGTTCTTC.

This chain uses TRBV10-3 with TRBJ2-7; tentative D call: TRBD2 (5 bases). V lost 1 base, J lost 0 bases, and 10 bases lay in between. The CDR3 sequence is 15 residues long. CDR1 is ENHRY and CDR2 is SYGVKD in the germline V gene. This chain's CDR3 is CAISEWVSDSYEQYF. In DNA form, the CDR3 reads TGTGCCATCAGTGAGTGGGTTAGCGACTCCTACGAGCAGTACTTC.

This clone was found a few times. V usage is TRBV4-2 and J usage is TRBJ1-4; no clear D. Germline V gene sequence: CDR1 LGHNA, CDR2 YNFKEQ. The CDR3 length is 15 residues. V dropped 0 bases and J dropped 1 base, with 6 bases sitting between them. The CDR3 sequence is CASSQESGTNEKLFF. CDR3 nucleotides: TGTGCCAGCAGCCAAGAGAGCGGAACTAATGAAAAACTGTTTTTT.

This clone was picked up one time. The DNA for the CDR3 is TGCGCCAGCAGCCAAGATCGGGGAGGGCCCACCACTGAAGCTTTCTTT. It specifies CASSQDRGGPTTEAFF. This chain connects TRBV4-1 to TRBJ1-1; D is undetermined. Germline-derived CDR1 and CDR2 are MGHRA and YSYEKL. This CDR3 region has 16 residues. V gave up 0 bases and J gave up 4 bases, with 15 bases separating them.

The chain uses TRBV9 and TRBJ2-5; 8 bases map to TRBD1. CDR1 is SGDLS, CDR2 YYNGEE, per germline. CDR3 length: 17 residues. Germline trimming cut 3 bases from V and 2 bases from J; bases unmatched to any gene: 12. The CDR3 sequence: CASSALPGQGSQETQYF. Here the CDR3 DNA reads TGTGCCAGCAGCGCCTTACCCGGACAGGGCTCTCAAGAGACCCAGTACTTC.

This sequence joins TRBV28 and TRBJ2-4; D might be TRBD1 (5 bases). The germline CDR1 and CDR2 sequences are MDHEN and SYDVKM. Trimming removed 3 bases at V and 0 bases at J, with 12 bases between. CDR3 length: 16 residues. This CDR3 reads CASSFPGFEAKNIQYF. CDR3 nucleotides: TGTGCCAGCAGTTTCCCAGGGTTTGAAGCCAAAAACATTCAGTACTTC.

The rearrangement links TRBV4-1 to TRBJ2-5; D possibly corresponds to TRBD2 (5 bases). The end of the DNA is better explained by TRBJ2-7, so the J call may be wrong. The CDR3 length is 17 residues. Germline V gene sequence: CDR1 MGHRA, CDR2 YSYEKL. Here the CDR3 DNA reads TGCGCCAGCAGCCAAGGGCTACTAGGCAGGAGCTCCTACGAGCAGTACTTC. This gives the protein CASSQGLLGRSSYEQYF.

This chain links TRBV30 with TRBJ1-6; no definite D call. Trimming cost V 0 bases and J 6 bases, with 12 bases left between them. CDR1 and CDR2 from the germline V gene are GTSNPN and SVGIG (reference sequence). The CDR3 loop spans 15 amino acids. The CDR3 loop reads CAWSVPGIANSPLHF. CDR3 bases: TGTGCCTGGAGTGTACCCGGGATCGCTAATTCACCCCTCCACTTT.

The chain links TRBV5-4 to TRBJ2-1; 12 bases are shared with TRBD2. The V segment lost 4 bases and the J segment 6 bases; nucleotides outside the gene matches: 8. The germline V gene encodes CDR1 SGHNT and CDR2 YYREEE (reference sequence). This CDR3 spans 16 amino acids. CDR3 residues: CASSSSLAGGFNEQFF. The CDR3 nucleotides read TGTGCCAGCAGCAGCTCCCTAGCGGGAGGGTTCAATGAGCAGTTCTTC. The entire variable domain, with the rest obtained from reference TRBV5-4 and TRBJ2-1, is as follows: ETGVTQSPTHLIKTRGQQVTLRCSSQSGHNTVSWYQQALGQGPQFIFQYYREEENGRGNFPPRFSGLQFPNYSSELNVNALELDDSALYLCASSSSLAGGFNEQFFGPGTRLTVL.

The rearrangement joins TRBV5-5 to TRBJ2-5; 8 positions agree with TRBD1. The trim removed 1 base at V and 5 bases at J, leaving 1 base unmatched. The CDR3 has 13 residues. CDR1 is SGHKS and CDR2 is YYEKEE in the germline V gene (reference sequence). The CDR3 protein is CASSLSGGETQYF. DNA of the CDR3: TGTGCCAGCAGCTTGTCAGGGGGCGAGACCCAGTACTTC.

This clone was seen a few times. This chain links TRBV6-1 with TRBJ2-5; D remains unclear. Matching the DNA end better, TRBJ2-7 makes the J call doubtful. Germline loops: CDR1 MNHNS, CDR2 SASEGT. The CDR3 length is 11 residues. DNA for the CDR3: TGTGCCAGCACTATCTCCTACGAGCAGTACTTC. Protein product: CASTISYEQYF.

This chain joins TRBV6-5 and TRBJ1-1; D gene ambiguous. There are 13 residues in the CDR3. Germline lookup yields CDR1 MNHEY and CDR2 SVGAGI. Between the trimmed V and J ends, which lost 2 bases and 1 base, there was a span of 5 bases. This chain's CDR3 is CASSYDWNTEAFF. CDR3 DNA: TGTGCCAGCAGTTACGACTGGAACACTGAAGCTTTCTTT.

Regarding this clone: An end of the junction differs from the germline gene, which may be a read error. This rearrangement joins TRBV11-1 to TRBJ2-3, with D tentatively TRBD1 (5 bases). CDR1 SGHAT and CDR2 FQDESV come from the germline V gene (reference sequence). The CDR3 runs 13 residues. For the CDR3, the DNA is TGTGCCGGCAGGTCGGCAGGGCTAGATACGCAGTATTTT. This translates into CAGRSAGLDTQYF.

This chain links TRBV6-1 with TRBJ1-2; D remains unclear. The germline CDR1 and CDR2 sequences are MNHNS and SASEGT. The CDR3 is 11 residues long. The V gene lost 6 bases and the J gene lost 6 bases, with 8 bases spanning the gap. CDR3: CASRPSDGYTF. The CDR3 nucleotides are TGTGCCAGCAGACCCTCGGATGGCTACACCTTC.

This chain uses TRBV6-5 with TRBJ2-3, with D unresolved. The CDR3 runs to 13 residues. Germline-derived CDR1 and CDR2 are MNHEY and SVGAGI. Trimming pared 4 bases from V and 5 bases from J, leaving 10 bases between. For the CDR3, the DNA is TGTGCCAGCAGTTCACTTGCGAAAGATACGCAGTATTTT. It encodes CASSSLAKDTQYF.

The chain links TRBV6-5 to TRBJ2-3, with D possibly being TRBD1 (5 bases). Germline CDR1 reads MNHEY; CDR2 reads SVGAGI. The CDR3 is 16 amino acids. Trimming shortened V by 0 bases and J by 0 bases, and 10 bases separated the two germline ends. The CDR3 bases are TGTGCCAGCAGTTACTCGTGGGGCTTTAGCACAGATACGCAGTATTTT. Translating gives CASSYSWGFSTDTQYF.

About this clone: A junction end diverges from the germline sequence, so it may reflect a read error. The rearrangement uses TRBV7-9 and TRBJ2-7; D gene unclear. CDR3 length: 13 amino acids. CDR1 SEHNR and CDR2 FQNEAQ come from the germline V gene (reference sequence). The CDR3 coding sequence is TGTTCCAGCAGCTTATTCGTCAGGTACGAGCAGTACTTC. Amino acid sequence: CSSSLFVRYEQYF.

This clone came up a few times. The chain links TRBV6-5 to TRBJ1-1; no clear D gene. Between the trimmed V and J ends, which lost 0 bases and 10 bases, there was a span of 18 bases. This CDR3 comprises 15 residues. In germline, CDR1 is MNHEY, CDR2 SVGAGI. CDR3: CASSYSQLFPDGAFF. As DNA, the CDR3 is TGTGCCAGCAGTTACTCCCAACTATTCCCCGACGGAGCTTTCTTT.

The gene calls are TRBV9 and TRBJ2-3, with 13 nucleotides matching TRBD2. Unmatched junction bases numbered 6, after V lost 3 bases and J lost 5 bases. The germline gives CDR1 SGDLS, CDR2 YYNGEE. The CDR3 is 16 amino acids. The CDR3 protein is CASSDGLAGALDTQYF. The DNA of the CDR3 is TGTGCCAGCAGCGACGGACTAGCGGGAGCATTAGATACGCAGTATTTT. The whole variable domain, remainder taken from reference TRBV9 and TRBJ2-3, is DSGVTQTPKHLITATGQRVTLRCSPRSGDLSVYWYQQSLDQGLQFLIQYYNGEERAKGNILERFSAQQFPDLHSELNLSSLELGDSALYFCASSDGLAGALDTQYFGPGTRLTVL.

This clone was counted between two and nine times. V gene TRBV28 combines with J gene TRBJ2-3; no clear D. Trimming stripped 10 bases from V and 3 bases from J, with 5 bases between. Germline loops: CDR1 MDHEN, CDR2 SYDVKM. The CDR3 is 10 residues long. The CDR3 here is CATITDTQYF. In DNA form, the CDR3 reads TGTGCCACAATTACAGATACGCAGTATTTT.

This clone was seen a few times. This chain joins TRBV10-3 and TRBJ2-3; 10 nucleotides match TRBD2. Losses at the gene ends were 4 bases for V and 2 bases for J; bases not matched to a gene: 9. Looked up from germline, CDR1 is ENHRY and CDR2 is SYGVKD. The CDR3 covers 17 residues. CDR3 sequence (DNA): TGTGCCATCAGTGTCGAAGGGACTAGCGTCGACACAGATACGCAGTATTTT. It yields the protein CAISVEGTSVDTDTQYF.

This clone was seen just once. V and J are TRBV4-2 and TRBJ2-1, with D possibly being TRBD2 (6 bases). The V gene lost 0 bases and the J gene lost 9 bases, with 15 bases spanning the gap. This CDR3 spans 15 amino acids. Germline V CDR1 and CDR2: LGHNA, YNFKEQ. The CDR3 DNA sequence: TGTGCCAGCAGCCAAGATAGGAGGCGGGACGGTGAGCAGTTCTTC. This gives the protein CASSQDRRRDGEQFF.